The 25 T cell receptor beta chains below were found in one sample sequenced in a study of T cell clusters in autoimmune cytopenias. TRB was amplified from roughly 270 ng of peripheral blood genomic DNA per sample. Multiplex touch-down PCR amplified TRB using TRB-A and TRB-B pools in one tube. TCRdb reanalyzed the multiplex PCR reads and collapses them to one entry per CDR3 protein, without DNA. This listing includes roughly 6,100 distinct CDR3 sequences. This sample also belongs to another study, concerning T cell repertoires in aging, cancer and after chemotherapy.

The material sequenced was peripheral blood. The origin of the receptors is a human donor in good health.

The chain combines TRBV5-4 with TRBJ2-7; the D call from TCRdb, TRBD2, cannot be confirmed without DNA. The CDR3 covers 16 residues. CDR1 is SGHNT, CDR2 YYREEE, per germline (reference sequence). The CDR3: CASSPTRGLADYEQYF.

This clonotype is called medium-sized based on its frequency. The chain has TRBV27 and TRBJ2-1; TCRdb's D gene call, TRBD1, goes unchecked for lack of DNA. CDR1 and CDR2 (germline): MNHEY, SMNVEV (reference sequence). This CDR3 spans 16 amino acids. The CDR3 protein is CASRPLGGSSYNEQFF.

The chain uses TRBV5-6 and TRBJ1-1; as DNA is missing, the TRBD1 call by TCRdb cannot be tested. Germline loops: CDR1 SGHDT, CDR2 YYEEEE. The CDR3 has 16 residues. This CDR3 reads CASSARSRAVNTEAFF.

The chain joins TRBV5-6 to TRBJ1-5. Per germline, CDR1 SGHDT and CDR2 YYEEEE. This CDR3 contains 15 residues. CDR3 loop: CASSSLGDSNQPQHF. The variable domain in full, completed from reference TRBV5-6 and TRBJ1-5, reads DAGVTQSPTHLIKTRGQQVTLRCSPKSGHDTVSWYQQALGQGPQFIFQYYEEEERQRGNFPDRFSGHQFPNYSSELNVNALLLGDSALYLCASSSLGDSNQPQHFGDGTRLSIL.

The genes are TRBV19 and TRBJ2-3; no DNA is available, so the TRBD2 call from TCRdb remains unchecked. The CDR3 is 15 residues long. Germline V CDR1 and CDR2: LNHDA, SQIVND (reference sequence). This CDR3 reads CASRSSGGATDTQYF.

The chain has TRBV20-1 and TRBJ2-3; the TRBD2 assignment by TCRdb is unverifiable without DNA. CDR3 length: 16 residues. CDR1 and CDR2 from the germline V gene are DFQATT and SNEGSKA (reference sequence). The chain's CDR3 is CSARLAGPFRTDTQYF.

The CDR3 sequence: CASSLAAAQETQYF. This sequence joins TRBV7-2 and TRBJ2-5. This CDR3 has 14 amino acids. CDR1 and CDR2 (germline): SGHTA, FQGNSA.

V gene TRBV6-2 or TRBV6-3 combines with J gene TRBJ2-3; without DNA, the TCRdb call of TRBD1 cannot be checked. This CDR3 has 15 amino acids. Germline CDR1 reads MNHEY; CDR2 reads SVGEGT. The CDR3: CASTLQGDRVGTQYF.

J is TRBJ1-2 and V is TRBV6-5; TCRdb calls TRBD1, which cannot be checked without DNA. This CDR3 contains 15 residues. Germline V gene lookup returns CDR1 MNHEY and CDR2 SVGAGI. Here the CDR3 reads CASSRTGATNYGYTF.

CDR3 loop: CASSFGGYKRSPLHF. V is TRBV6-2 or TRBV6-3 and J is TRBJ1-6. Germline assignment: CDR1 MNHEY and CDR2 SVGEGT. The CDR3 covers 15 residues.

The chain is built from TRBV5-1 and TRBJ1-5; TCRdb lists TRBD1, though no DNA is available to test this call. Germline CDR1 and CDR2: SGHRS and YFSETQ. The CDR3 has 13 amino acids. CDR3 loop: CASSFDSRQPQHF.

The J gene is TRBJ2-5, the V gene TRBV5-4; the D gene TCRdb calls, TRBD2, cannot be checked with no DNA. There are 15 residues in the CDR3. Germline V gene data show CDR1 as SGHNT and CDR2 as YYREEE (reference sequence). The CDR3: CASSLHGGPEETQYF.

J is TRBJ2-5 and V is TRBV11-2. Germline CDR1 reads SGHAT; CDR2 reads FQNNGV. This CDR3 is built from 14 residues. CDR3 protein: CASSLDGLQETQYF.

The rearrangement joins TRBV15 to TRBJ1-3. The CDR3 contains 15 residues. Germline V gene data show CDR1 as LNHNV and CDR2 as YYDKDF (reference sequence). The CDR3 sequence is CATSRDRIAGNTIYF.

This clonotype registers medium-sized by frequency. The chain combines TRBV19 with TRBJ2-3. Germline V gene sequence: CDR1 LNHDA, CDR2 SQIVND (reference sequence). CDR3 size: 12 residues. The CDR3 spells CASSGNTDTQYF.

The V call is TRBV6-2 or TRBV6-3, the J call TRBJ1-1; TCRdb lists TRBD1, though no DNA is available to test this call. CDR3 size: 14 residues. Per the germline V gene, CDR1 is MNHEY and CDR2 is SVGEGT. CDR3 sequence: CASSSRVDGTEAFF.

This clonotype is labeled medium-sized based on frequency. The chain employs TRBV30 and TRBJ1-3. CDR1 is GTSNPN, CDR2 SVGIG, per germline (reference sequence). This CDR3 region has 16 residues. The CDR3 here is CAWSALRSMGGNTIYF.

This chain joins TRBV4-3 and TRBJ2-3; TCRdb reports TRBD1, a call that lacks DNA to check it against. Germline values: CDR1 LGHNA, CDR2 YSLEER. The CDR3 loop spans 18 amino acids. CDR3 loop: CASSQRGGGGRNTDTQYF.

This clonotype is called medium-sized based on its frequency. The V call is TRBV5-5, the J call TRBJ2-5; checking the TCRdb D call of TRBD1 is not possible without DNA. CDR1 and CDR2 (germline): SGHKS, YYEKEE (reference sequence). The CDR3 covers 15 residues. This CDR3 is CASSLEGVARETQYF.

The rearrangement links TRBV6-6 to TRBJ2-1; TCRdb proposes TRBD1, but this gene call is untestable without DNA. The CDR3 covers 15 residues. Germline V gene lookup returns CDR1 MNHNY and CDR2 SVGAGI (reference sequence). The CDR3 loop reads CASSYQGQGYNEQFF.

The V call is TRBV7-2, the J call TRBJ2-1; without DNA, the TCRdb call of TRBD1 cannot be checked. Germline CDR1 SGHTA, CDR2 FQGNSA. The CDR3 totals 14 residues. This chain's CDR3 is CASSSSGGYSEQFF.

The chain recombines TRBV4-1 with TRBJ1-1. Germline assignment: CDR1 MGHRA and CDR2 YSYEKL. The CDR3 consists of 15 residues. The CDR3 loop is CASSQELTGNTEAFF.

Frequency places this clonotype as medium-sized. The CDR3 loop reads CSVIPDRESNQPQHF. This chain connects TRBV29-1 to TRBJ1-5; the D gene TCRdb calls, TRBD1, cannot be checked with no DNA. The CDR3 runs 15 residues. Germline V gene sequence: CDR1 SQVTM, CDR2 ANQGSEA.

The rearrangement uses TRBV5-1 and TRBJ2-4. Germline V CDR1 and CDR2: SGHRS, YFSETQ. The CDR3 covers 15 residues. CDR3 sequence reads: CASSPPGGSKNIQYF.

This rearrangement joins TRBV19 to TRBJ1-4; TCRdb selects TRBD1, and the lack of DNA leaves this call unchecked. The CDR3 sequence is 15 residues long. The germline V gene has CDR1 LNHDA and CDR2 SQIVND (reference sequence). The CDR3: CASSINAGGSEKLFF.